The clone carrying this TCR beta chain was counted a few times. The source of the sample is a study of identical twins. Losses at the gene ends were 4 bases for V and 3 bases for J; bases not matched to a gene: 7. Per germline, CDR1 SGHRS and CDR2 YFSETQ. The CDR3 spans 16 residues. Addition of a universal primer site occurred through template switching, and cDNA carried unique molecular identifiers. From the 5' RACE reads, TCRdb called clonotypes with MiXCR, one entry per CDR3 protein. This sample has 460,000 or so distinct CDR3 sequences, with approximately 14% found just once. This same sample was also part of a study on yellow fever vaccine responses in identical twins.

The chain employs TRBV5-1 and TRBJ2-3, with 11 nucleotides matching TRBD2. The sequenced material came from CD4+ T cells sorted from blood. The origin of this receptor is a woman aged 18-30 years in good health. The DNA of the CDR3 is TGCGCCAGCAGCCGAGGACTAGCGGGTAGGACAGATACGCAGTATTTT. Translated, it gives CASSRGLAGRTDTQYF.